This T cell receptor (beta chain) came from a study of PD-L1 blockade in urothelial cancer. Across the study: Male sex and bladder-origin urothelial cancer characterized about 85% of the roughly 30 patients. Researchers looked at the blood 3 weeks (second dose) and 6 weeks after treatment began.

This clone was detected once. What it recognizes is unknown. Time point denoted: peripheral blood 6 weeks after treatment start. Study-level findings and limits: Blood clones associated with the tumor expanded more at 3 weeks in durable-benefit patients.

The assay was immunoSEQ multiplex PCR, and TCRdb's table has in-frame clones only and misses some. The sample includes about 48,000 clones, 70% to 90% of them seen just once. V lost 5 bases to trimming and J lost 7 bases; unmatched junction nucleotides: 10. CDR1 is SGHTA and CDR2 is FQGNSA in the germline V gene. The CDR3 has 15 residues. The J gene is TRBJ2-7, the V gene TRBV7-2; TRBD2 agrees at 11 bases. Source: PBMCs, taken around atezolizumab (anti-PD-L1) treatment. The origin of this receptor is a man between 60 and 70 years old with urothelial cancer. CDR3 sequence reads: CASSRSGGAKGEQYF. The CDR3 region has the DNA TGTGCCAGCAGCCGTAGCGGGGGGGCGAAGGGTGAGCAGTACTTC.